This T cell receptor beta chain was captured in a study of blood T cells in healthy people across ages (dated by TCRdb to 2015 to 2017). Study-level background: In model experiments, roughly one uniquely barcoded TCR beta cDNA molecule per two T cells was captured by template switching. Using deep sequencing normalized with unique cDNA molecular identifiers, the study measured how TCR beta repertoire diversity changes with age. Donors were grouped into four age groups: young (average roughly 15 years), middle-aged (39), aged (around 60) and long-lived (roughly 80). To avoid experimental bias, donors of different ages were randomly spread across the sequencing lanes. For two donors (one aged 18 to 30 and one aged 80 or older), the study analyzed two additional independent replicas of 1 million unique cDNA reads from the same blood draw.

Looking up the germline V gene yields CDR1 LGHNT and CDR2 FRNRAP. Trimming takes 7 bases from V and 3 bases from J, and the germline ends sit 13 bases apart. The CDR3 sequence holds 14 residues, the cysteine and phenylalanine included. Here the CDR3 DNA is all that survives: 42 bases in frame from base 1. The donors were 40 or so Caucasian individuals from Russia, aged about 6 to 100 years, who were systemically healthy. Roughly 9 milliliters of peripheral blood were drawn from each donor into EDTA-treated Vacutainer tubes. Ficoll-Paque density-gradient centrifugation was used to isolate PBMCs, with at least 6 million obtained per sample. Total RNA, at least 6 micrograms per sample, was extracted from PBMCs with Trizol reagent. For every donor, flow cytometry on a PBMC aliquot measured the percentage of naive CD45RAhigh/CD27high T cells. Overall results and qualifications from the work: Compared with the aged group, the long-lived group had more naive CD4+ T cells, fewer expanded clones and increased TCR diversity, suggesting age selection. As age increased, observed TCR beta diversity per million T cells dropped in a roughly linear way, and a significant reduction was already evident by age 40. A strong correlation was found between observed TCR beta diversity and the percentage of naive T cells measured by flow cytometry. Estimates of total diversity based on one million sequenced T cells were regarded as lower bounds and as underestimates. Donor CMV infection status was unknown, potentially confounding age-related changes in expanded clonotypes. Since profiling was done on bulk unsorted PBMCs, naive and antigen-experienced compartments could not be conclusively compared.

This clonotype came up a few times. No cognate antigen has been identified for it. A read error may explain this, as a much larger clone is one base away. Library creation used 5' RACE. Sequenced using an Illumina HiSeq 2500. A second PCR of roughly 7 to 11 cycles was run with a J-beta primer mix and a sample-barcoded 5' primer. A unique molecular identifier was introduced onto each TCR beta cDNA molecule by a template-switch 5' adaptor carrying 12 random nucleotides. Each sample yielded at least 2.5 million CDR3-containing paired-end reads. All of the RNA was converted into first-strand cDNA using the Mint cDNA synthesis kit, with a TRBC-specific oligonucleotide serving as the primer. All cDNA was treated with uracil-DNA glycosylase and then went through a first 18-cycle PCR with the universal primers M1SS and BC2_uni_R. The authors' analysis ran thus. For normalization, 1 million high-quality reads, each with a distinct molecular identifier, were randomly selected from each sample. Reads with shared molecular identifiers were discarded instead of being binned into consensus sequences. CDR3 identification, clonotype clustering and error correction used MiTCR with a Q25 quality threshold and the strictest error-elimination algorithm. A nonparametric unseen species model using Euler transformation provided a lower-bound estimate of total TCR beta diversity. TCRdb reprocessing: public reads trimmed at Q25 with fastp, clones called with MiXCR, in-frame beta chains kept. CDR3 protein duplicates are merged, each entry listing the most common genes and DNA. The V and J calls follow TCRdb's processing rather than the paper's. Across this sample there are roughly 1,700,000 distinct CDR3 sequences, with 28% seen only once. Together, the top ten hold more than 6% of the sample.

Sequencing was done on a sample of blood. The V gene is TRBV12-5 and the J gene is TRBJ2-1; a tentative D match to TRBD2 spans 6 bases. The clonotype originates from a woman aged 30 to 39 in good health. Here the CDR3 is given as CASAPRGSYNEQFF. The DNA sequence follows: TGTGCTAGTGCTCCGCGGGGCAGCTACAATGAGCAGTTCTTC. Extended through the reference TRBV12-5 and TRBJ2-1 proteins, this CDR3 yields the full variable domain: DARVTQTPRHKVTEMGQEVTMRCQPILGHNTVFWYRQTMMQGLELLAYFRNRAPLDDSGMPKDRFSAEMPDATLATLKIQPSEPRDSAVYFCASAPRGSYNEQFFGPGTRLTVL.